These 11 T cell receptor beta chains originate from one sample sequenced in a study of Graves' ophthalmopathy and Graves' hyperthyroidism. The study amplified TCR beta CDR3 regions using RNA transcripts. After a first-round RT-PCR with HTBI primers, a second-round multiplex PCR was run. TCRdb reanalysed the multiplex PCR reads using MiXCR and keeps one entry per CDR3 protein. The sample consists of 900,000 to 1,200,000 distinct CDR3 sequences, roughly 35% of them appearing once. The sequenced sample consisted of peripheral blood or thyroid tissue (not recorded which). Receptor source: an adult man with Graves' hyperthyroidism.

The J gene is TRBJ2-7, the V gene TRBV9; possible D gene TRBD2, 5 bases. The CDR3 is 15 residues long. Germline values: CDR1 SGDLS, CDR2 YYNGEE. Trimming left V 3 bases short and J 5 bases short, with 18 bases between. CDR3 amino acids: CASSASPTGIHEQYF. The CDR3 DNA reads as TGTGCCAGCAGCGCCTCCCCTACCGGGATCCACGAGCAGTACTTC.

This clonotype was counted between two and nine times. The CDR3 region is CASGPPTYGYTF. As DNA, the CDR3 is TGTGCCAGCGGACCGCCTACCTATGGCTACACCTTC. The chain couples TRBV28 to TRBJ1-2; D is unresolved. V was clipped by 8 bases and J by 4 bases, with 11 bases between them. Germline V gene data show CDR1 as MDHEN and CDR2 as SYDVKM. The CDR3 runs to 12 residues.

The V call is TRBV15, the J call TRBJ1-2; 7 bases line up with TRBD1. CDR3 length equals 16 residues. Trimming removed 3 bases from V and 2 bases from J; junction bases left unmatched: 9. From germline, CDR1 is LNHNV and CDR2 YYDKDF (reference sequence). CDR3 loop: CATSSAYEGANYGYTF. The CDR3 DNA reads TGTGCCACCAGCAGCGCCTACGAGGGGGCAAACTATGGCTACACCTTC.

The chain couples TRBV6-6 to TRBJ1-4; D might be TRBD1 (6 bases). The CDR3 loop spans 15 amino acids. Trimming stripped 7 bases from V and 8 bases from J, with 20 bases between. Germline CDR1 and CDR2: MNHNY and SVGAGI (reference sequence). CDR3 residues: CASIGTPKTGEKLFF. The CDR3 region has the DNA TGTGCCAGCATAGGGACACCGAAAACAGGGGAAAAACTGTTTTTT.

The genes are TRBV7-2 and TRBJ1-5, with D tentatively TRBD1 (5 bases). Trimming removed 5 bases at V and 7 bases at J, with 18 bases between. CDR1 SGHTA and CDR2 FQGNSA come from the germline V gene. The CDR3 covers 15 residues. This chain's CDR3 is CASSDESGPEQPQHF. CDR3 nucleotides: TGTGCCAGCAGCGACGAATCAGGGCCGGAACAGCCCCAGCATTTT.

The sample holds many counts of this clonotype. This rearrangement joins TRBV2 to TRBJ2-7, with 9 bases matching TRBD2. In germline, CDR1 is SNHLY, CDR2 FYNNEI. The CDR3 consists of 15 residues. V was pared by 7 bases and J by 6 bases, with 13 bases of the junction left unmatched. CDR3 protein: CASISGRAKGIEQYF. The CDR3 bases are TGTGCCAGCATTAGCGGGAGAGCAAAGGGAATCGAGCAGTACTTC.

This clonotype was observed at least ten times. The chain has TRBV2 and TRBJ1-6, with 8 positions matching TRBD1. This CDR3 has 15 amino acids. The V and J ends lost 3 bases and 7 bases, in that order; junction bases with no gene match: 5. The germline V gene encodes CDR1 SNHLY and CDR2 FYNNEI. In DNA, the CDR3 is TGTGCCAGCAGTGACGTGGGACAGGAAAATTCACCCCTCCACTTT. Protein: CASSDVGQENSPLHF.

In its sample, this clonotype was seen once. The chain has TRBV20-1 and TRBJ1-5; D not certain. Germline loops: CDR1 DFQATT, CDR2 SNEGSKA (reference sequence). The length of the CDR3 is 12 residues. The V gene lost 6 bases and the J gene lost 9 bases, with 15 bases spanning the gap. CDR3: CSARDGARPQHF. In nucleotides, the CDR3 is TGCAGTGCACGAGATGGTGCGCGGCCCCAGCATTTT.

This clonotype came up a few times. The chain combines TRBV5-4 with TRBJ1-2; D gene ambiguous. V lost 4 bases and J 6 bases, leaving 10 bases between the germline ends. The CDR3 totals 12 residues. Germline lookup yields CDR1 SGHNT and CDR2 YYREEE (reference sequence). The chain's CDR3 is CASSHNTNGYTF. CDR3 coding DNA: TGTGCCAGCAGCCACAACACAAATGGCTACACCTTC.

This clonotype was counted at least ten times. The chain employs TRBV10-3 and TRBJ1-1; tentatively, D is TRBD1 (6 bases). Germline V lookup: CDR1 ENHRY, CDR2 SYGVKD. This CDR3 region has 14 residues. Trimming removed 3 bases from V and 1 base from J, with 9 bases in between. The CDR3 is CAISDRGRNTEAFF. CDR3 bases: TGTGCCATCAGTGACAGGGGCCGGAACACTGAAGCTTTCTTT.

This clonotype has a count of ten or more. The chain employs TRBV7-9 and TRBJ2-7; 9 nucleotides match TRBD1. This CDR3 has 19 residues. The V and J ends lost 0 bases and 1 base, in that order; junction bases with no gene match: 13. CDR1 SEHNR and CDR2 FQNEAQ come from the germline V gene (reference sequence). CDR3 amino acids: CASSLATGTGTRFSYEQYF. DNA for the CDR3: TGTGCCAGCAGCTTAGCCACCGGGACAGGGACCCGTTTTTCCTACGAGCAGTACTTC.